This T cell receptor beta chain was sequenced for a study of blood T cell repertoires in COVID-19. Method: immunoSEQ multiplex PCR; TCRdb's copy keeps in-frame clones and lacks some. Of approximately 130,000 clones listed, approximately 85% are singletons. Germline V gene lookup returns CDR1 MGHDK and CDR2 SYGVNS. The V and J ends lost 8 bases and 6 bases, in that order; junction bases with no gene match: 4. This CDR3 has 12 residues. The sequenced material came from peripheral blood. The TCR originated in a human donor in a cohort sampled during active COVID-19. The V call is TRBV25-1, the J call TRBJ1-2; TRBD1 matches at 9 bases. The DNA of the CDR3 is TGTGCCAGCCAACAGGGGGCGCATGGCTACACCTTC. This codes for CASQQGAHGYTF.